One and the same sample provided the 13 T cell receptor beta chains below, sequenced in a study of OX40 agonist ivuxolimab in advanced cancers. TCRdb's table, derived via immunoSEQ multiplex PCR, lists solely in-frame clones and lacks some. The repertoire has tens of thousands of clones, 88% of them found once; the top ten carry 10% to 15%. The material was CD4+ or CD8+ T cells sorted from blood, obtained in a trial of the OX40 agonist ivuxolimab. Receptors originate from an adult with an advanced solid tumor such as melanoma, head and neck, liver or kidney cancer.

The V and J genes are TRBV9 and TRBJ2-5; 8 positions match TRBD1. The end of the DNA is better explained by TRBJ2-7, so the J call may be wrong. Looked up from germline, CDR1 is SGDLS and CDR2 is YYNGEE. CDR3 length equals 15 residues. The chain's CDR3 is CASSPADRVSYEQYF. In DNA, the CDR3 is TGTGCCAGCAGCCCAGCGGACAGGGTCTCATACGAGCAGTACTTC.

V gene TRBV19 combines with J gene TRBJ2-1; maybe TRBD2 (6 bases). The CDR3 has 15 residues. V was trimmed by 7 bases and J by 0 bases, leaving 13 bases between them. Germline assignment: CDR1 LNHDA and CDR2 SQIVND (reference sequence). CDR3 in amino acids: CASTPAGSSYNEQFF. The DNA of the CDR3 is TGTGCCAGTACCCCGGCGGGGAGCTCCTACAATGAGCAGTTCTTC. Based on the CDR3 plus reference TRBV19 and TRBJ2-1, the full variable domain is DGGITQSPKYLFRKEGQNVTLSCEQNLNHDAMYWYRQDPGQGLRLIYYSQIVNDFQKGDIAEGYSVSREKKESFPLTVTSAQKNPTAFYLCASTPAGSSYNEQFFGPGTRLTVL.

The CDR3 is CASSVGSSGLSSYNEQFF. As DNA, the CDR3 is TGTGCCAGCAGCGTAGGGTCTAGCGGGTTGAGCTCCTACAATGAGCAGTTCTTC. The J gene is TRBJ2-1, the V gene TRBV9, with 8 bases fitting TRBD2. This CDR3 is built from 18 residues. The V gene's germline CDR1 is SGDLS and CDR2 YYNGEE. Germline trimming cut 0 bases from V and 0 bases from J; bases unmatched to any gene: 8.

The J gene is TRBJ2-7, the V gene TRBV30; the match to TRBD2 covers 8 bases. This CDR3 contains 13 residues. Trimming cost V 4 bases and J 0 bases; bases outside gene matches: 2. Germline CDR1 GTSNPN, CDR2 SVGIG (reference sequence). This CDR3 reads CAWTSGSSYEQYF. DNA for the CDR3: TGTGCCTGGACTAGCGGGTCCTCCTACGAGCAGTACTTC.

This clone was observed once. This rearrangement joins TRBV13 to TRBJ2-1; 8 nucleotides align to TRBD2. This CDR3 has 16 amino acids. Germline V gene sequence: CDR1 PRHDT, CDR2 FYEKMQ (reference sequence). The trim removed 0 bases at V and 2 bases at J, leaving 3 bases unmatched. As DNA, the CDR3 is TGTGCCAGCAGCTTAGGCCGGGGGGGGACCTACAATGAGCAGTTCTTC. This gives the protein CASSLGRGGTYNEQFF.

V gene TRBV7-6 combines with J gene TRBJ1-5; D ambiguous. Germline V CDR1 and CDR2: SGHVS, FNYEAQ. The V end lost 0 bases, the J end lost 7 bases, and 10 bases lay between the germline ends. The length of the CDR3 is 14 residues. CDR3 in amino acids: CASSLASVGQPQHF. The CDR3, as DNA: TGTGCCAGCAGCTTAGCGTCGGTCGGGCAGCCCCAGCATTTT.

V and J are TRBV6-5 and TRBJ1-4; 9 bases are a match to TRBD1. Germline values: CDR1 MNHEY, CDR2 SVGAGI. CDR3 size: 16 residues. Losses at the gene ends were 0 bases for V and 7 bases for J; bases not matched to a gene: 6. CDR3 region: CASSYSTGGLGEKLFF. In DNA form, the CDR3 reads TGTGCCAGCAGTTACTCTACAGGGGGCTTGGGTGAAAAACTGTTTTTT.

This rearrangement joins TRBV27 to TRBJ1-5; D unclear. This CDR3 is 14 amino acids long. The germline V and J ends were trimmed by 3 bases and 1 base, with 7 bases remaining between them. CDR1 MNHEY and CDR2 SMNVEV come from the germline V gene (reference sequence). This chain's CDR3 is CASSFIGSNQPQHF. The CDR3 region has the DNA TGTGCCAGCAGTTTTATCGGCAGCAATCAGCCCCAGCATTTT.

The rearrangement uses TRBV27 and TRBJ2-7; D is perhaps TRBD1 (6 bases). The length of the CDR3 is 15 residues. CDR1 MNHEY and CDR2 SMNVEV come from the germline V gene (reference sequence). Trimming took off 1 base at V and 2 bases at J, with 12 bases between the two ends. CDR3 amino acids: CASSLWAGDPYEQYF. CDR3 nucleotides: TGTGCCAGCAGTTTATGGGCAGGGGATCCCTACGAGCAGTACTTC.

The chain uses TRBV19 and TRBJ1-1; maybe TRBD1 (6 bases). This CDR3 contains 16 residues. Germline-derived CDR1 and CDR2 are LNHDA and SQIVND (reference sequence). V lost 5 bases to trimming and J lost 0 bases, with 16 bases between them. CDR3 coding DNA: TGTGCCAGTAGTCGTCGACAGGATCAAGTGAACACTGAAGCTTTCTTT. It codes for CASSRRQDQVNTEAFF.

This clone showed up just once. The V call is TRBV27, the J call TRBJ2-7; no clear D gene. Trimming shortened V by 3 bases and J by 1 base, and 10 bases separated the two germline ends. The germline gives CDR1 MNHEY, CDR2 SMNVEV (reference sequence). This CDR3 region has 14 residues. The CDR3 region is CASSFFAGSYEQYF. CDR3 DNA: TGTGCCAGCAGTTTTTTTGCTGGATCCTACGAGCAGTACTTC.

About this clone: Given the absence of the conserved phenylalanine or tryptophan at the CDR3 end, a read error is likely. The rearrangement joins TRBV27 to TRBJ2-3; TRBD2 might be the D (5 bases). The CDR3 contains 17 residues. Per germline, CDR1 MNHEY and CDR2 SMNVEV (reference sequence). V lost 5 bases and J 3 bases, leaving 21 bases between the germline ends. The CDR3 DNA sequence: TGTGCCAGCAGTACGGCCGGGGTTGGATATATGACAGATACGCAGTATCTT. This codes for CASSTAGVGYMTDTQYL.

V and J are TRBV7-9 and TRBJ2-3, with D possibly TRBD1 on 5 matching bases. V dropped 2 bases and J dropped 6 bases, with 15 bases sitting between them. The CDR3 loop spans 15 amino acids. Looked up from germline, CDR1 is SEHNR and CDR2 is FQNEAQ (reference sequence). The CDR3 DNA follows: TGTGCCAGCAGCTTAAGCAGGGCCGCCCCTGATACGCAGTATTTT. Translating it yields CASSLSRAAPDTQYF.